This is a list of T cell receptor beta chains from one sample in a study of a mutant IDH1 vaccine in newly diagnosed glioma. Measured with immunoSEQ multiplex PCR; TCRdb has only the in-frame clones, and not every one. The profile shows just under 95,000 clones, about 82% of them singletons. Sequencing was performed on PBMCs, taken from a glioma patient treated with radiotherapy, temozolomide or both. These receptors came from a man in his forties with glioma. CDR3s include the opening cysteine and the closing phenylalanine or tryptophan. Fields, in order: CDR3 protein, J gene, V gene.

CDR3: CASSNFRDRGLGEKLFF
J: TRBJ1-4
V: TRBV7-9

CDR3: CASSTTAVSSYEQYF
J: TRBJ2-7
V: TRBV9

CDR3: CASSLEVRSPLHF
J: TRBJ1-6
V: TRBV5-4

CDR3: CASSPLTGQQETQYF
J: TRBJ2-5
V: TRBV19

CDR3: CASSLRQETYEQYF
J: TRBJ2-7
V: TRBV5-1

CDR3: CASSPNGQFYEQYF
J: TRBJ2-7
V: TRBV27

CDR3: CASSLDLSREGTGELFF
J: TRBJ2-2
V: TRBV7-2

CDR3: CASSFAGNYGYTF
J: TRBJ1-2
V: TRBV5-6

CDR3: CASSYTPGPNYQETQYF
J: TRBJ2-5
V: TRBV5-6

CDR3: CAWSSRTGNTQYF
J: TRBJ2-3
V: TRBV30

CDR3: CSVGVGGGMNTEAFF
J: TRBJ1-1
V: TRBV29-1

CDR3: CASSATGTGTSPLHF
J: TRBJ1-6
V: TRBV9

CDR3: CASGQGLTYEQYF
J: TRBJ2-7
V: TRBV2

CDR3: CASSLAGRGFTEAFF
J: TRBJ1-1
V: TRBV5-1

CDR3: CASSGRGGGQPQHF
J: TRBJ1-5
V: TRBV5-6

CDR3: CASSSRTSGGPTDTQYF
J: TRBJ2-3
V: TRBV7-9

CDR3: CASSEVLAGVEEQYF
J: TRBJ2-7
V: TRBV18

CDR3: CASSPPGQLYNEQFF
J: TRBJ2-1
V: TRBV4-1

CDR3: CASSHRGPGEQYF
J: TRBJ2-7
V: TRBV11-3

CDR3: CASSEFSPLHF
J: TRBJ1-6
V: TRBV2